The 30 T cell receptor beta chains below come from one sample, sequenced in a study of cytomegalovirus exposure and HLA in healthy donors. The PCR used 60 Vbeta and 13 Jbeta primers. The method was immunoSEQ multiplex PCR; TCRdb's version includes in-frame clones alone and lacks a portion of them. This sample has roughly 160,000 clones, with 75% to 90% found just once. Sequenced: PBMCs. The receptors were sampled from a male donor in good health and CMV-seronegative.

The J gene is TRBJ2-7, the V gene TRBV11-3; TRBD1 matches 7 bases. With 2 bases clipped from V and 3 bases from J, the junction kept 7 bases outside the gene matches. Per the germline V gene, CDR1 is SGHNT and CDR2 is YENEEA. The CDR3 runs 15 residues. The CDR3 loop reads CASSLHQGVNYEQYF. The CDR3 nucleotides read TGTGCCAGCAGCTTACACCAGGGGGTCAACTACGAGCAGTACTTC.

The CDR3 DNA is TGTGCCAGCAGTGAAGGCAACCTAGCGGGGGGGCGTGCAGATACGCAGTATTTT. It yields the protein CASSEGNLAGGRADTQYF. The rearrangement uses TRBV6-1 and TRBJ2-3; 12 nucleotides align to TRBD2. Per the germline V gene, CDR1 is MNHNS and CDR2 is SASEGT. There are 18 residues in the CDR3. The trim removed 1 base at V and 4 bases at J, leaving 9 bases unmatched.

The rearrangement links TRBV6-6 to TRBJ1-6; 8 nucleotides line up with TRBD1. The CDR3 has 13 amino acids. CDR1 MNHNY and CDR2 SVGAGI come from the germline V gene (reference sequence). The V gene end was trimmed by 7 bases and the J gene end by 5 bases; junction bases not matched to a gene: 1. The DNA of the CDR3 is TGTGCCAGCATGGACAGGGATAATTCACCCCTCCACTTT. Its protein is CASMDRDNSPLHF.

The chain couples TRBV5-1 to TRBJ1-2; the D gene is possibly TRBD1 (6 bases). Germline V gives CDR1 SGHRS, CDR2 YFSETQ. This CDR3 has 13 residues. Trimming removed 7 bases from V and 6 bases from J, with 16 bases in between. The CDR3 nucleotides read TGCGCCAGCGCAGGGGCGTTACAGAATGGCTACACCTTC. Encoded protein: CASAGALQNGYTF.

This chain connects TRBV7-9 to TRBJ1-6; weak D call: TRBD1 (5 bases). The CDR3 is made up of 16 amino acids. V lost 2 bases to trimming and J lost 7 bases, with 15 bases between them. Germline loops: CDR1 SEHNR, CDR2 FQNEAQ (reference sequence). The CDR3 reads CASSLLTPGGNSPLHF. CDR3 sequence (DNA): TGTGCCAGCAGCTTACTGACGCCCGGGGGGAATTCACCCCTCCACTTT.

In its sample, this clone was seen once. The CDR3 here is CASSLDRADTEAFF. The CDR3 nucleotides are TGTGCCAGCAGCCTGGACAGGGCGGACACTGAAGCTTTCTTT. The chain recombines TRBV6-1 with TRBJ1-1, with 8 bases matching TRBD1. The V gene end was trimmed by 6 bases and the J gene end by 3 bases; junction bases not matched to a gene: 6. The CDR3 totals 14 residues. CDR1 is MNHNS and CDR2 is SASEGT in the germline V gene.

V is TRBV5-1 and J is TRBJ2-3; 12 nucleotides agree with TRBD1. The germline CDR1 and CDR2 sequences are SGHRS and YFSETQ. The V and J ends lost 0 bases and 4 bases, in that order; junction bases with no gene match: 3. The CDR3 spans 16 residues. In DNA, the CDR3 is TGCGCCAGCAGCTTGGGTGGGACAGGGGGCTCAGATACGCAGTATTTT. Translation: CASSLGGTGGSDTQYF.

The rearrangement links TRBV21-1 to TRBJ1-2. TRBV21-1 is a listed pseudogene. This CDR3 region has 12 residues. CDR3 residues: CASSKAFDGYTF. As DNA, the CDR3 is TGTGCCAGCAGCAAAGCGTTCGATGGCTACACCTTC.

CDR3 in DNA: TGCAGCGCCCGGGACAGCTTAAATGAAAAACTGTTTTTT. This encodes CSARDSLNEKLFF. This sequence joins TRBV29-1 and TRBJ1-4; 7 bases line up with TRBD1. CDR1 is SQVTM and CDR2 is ANQGSEA in the germline V gene. The CDR3 is made up of 13 amino acids. V was clipped by 7 bases and J by 5 bases; unmatched bases: 7.

The gene calls are TRBV5-1 and TRBJ1-1; D is undetermined. The CDR3 extends over 14 amino acids. Trimming took off 0 bases at V and 1 base at J, with 7 bases between the two ends. Germline CDR1 is SGHRS and CDR2 is YFSETQ. The DNA of the CDR3 is TGCGCCAGCAGCTTGGTCAGTACGAACACTGAAGCTTTCTTT. This sequence encodes CASSLVSTNTEAFF.

V is TRBV5-1 and J is TRBJ2-2; TRBD1 matches 7 bases. Unmatched junction bases numbered 5, after V lost 2 bases and J lost 1 base. CDR3 length: 16 amino acids. In germline, CDR1 is SGHRS, CDR2 YFSETQ. CDR3 coding DNA: TGCGCCAGCAGCTTTGTTTGGACAGGGAACACCGGGGAGCTGTTTTTT. It encodes CASSFVWTGNTGELFF.

V usage is TRBV7-9 and J usage is TRBJ1-1; D perhaps matches TRBD1 (5 bases). The ends were cut back, 2 bases at V and 1 base at J, with 17 bases in the middle. The CDR3 contains 17 residues. Germline assignment: CDR1 SEHNR and CDR2 FQNEAQ (reference sequence). The CDR3 reads CASSLTLQSRENTEAFF. CDR3 DNA: TGTGCCAGCAGCTTAACCCTACAGTCCAGGGAGAACACTGAAGCTTTCTTT.

A single count supports this clone. This chain uses TRBV30 with TRBJ1-3, with D possibly TRBD1 on 5 matching bases. CDR3 length: 15 amino acids. The V gene's germline CDR1 is GTSNPN and CDR2 SVGIG (reference sequence). The germline V and J ends were trimmed by 2 bases and 2 bases, with 13 bases remaining between them. The CDR3 nucleotides read TGTGCCTGGAGTCAGACCCGACAGCCTGGAAACACCATATATTTT. It is translated as CAWSQTRQPGNTIYF.

J is TRBJ2-3 and V is TRBV9; D ambiguous. CDR1 and CDR2 (germline): SGDLS, YYNGEE. Between the trimmed V and J ends, which lost 3 bases and 2 bases, there was a span of 13 bases. This CDR3 region has 15 residues. DNA of the CDR3: TGTGCCAGCAGCGGCCGGTCATACCCCACAGATACGCAGTATTTT. It translates to CASSGRSYPTDTQYF.

The V call is TRBV5-1, the J call TRBJ2-7; a weak D match, TRBD2 (5 bases). The CDR3 sequence is 13 residues long. Germline lookup yields CDR1 SGHRS and CDR2 YFSETQ. With 2 bases removed from V and 0 bases from J, the gap between germline ends came to 6 bases. CDR3: CASSLEGSYEQYF. The CDR3, as DNA: TGCGCCAGCAGCTTAGAGGGCTCCTACGAGCAGTACTTC.

The gene calls are TRBV4-1 and TRBJ1-1, with TRBD1 as a possible D gene (5 bases). There are 15 residues in the CDR3. Germline V gene sequence: CDR1 MGHRA, CDR2 YSYEKL. Trimming cost V 2 bases and J 6 bases, with 16 bases left between them. The CDR3 DNA sequence: TGCGCCAGCAGCCAATGGAAGGGGTCAATCCCTGAAGCTTTCTTT. Translated, it gives CASSQWKGSIPEAFF.

The rearrangement joins TRBV9 to TRBJ1-2; the match to TRBD1 covers 11 bases. The CDR3 contains 14 residues. Germline CDR1 is SGDLS and CDR2 is YYNGEE. The J segment lost 3 bases and the V segment lost 5 bases, leaving 3 bases of the junction unmatched. The CDR3 reads CASRGTGGDYGYTF. For the CDR3, the DNA is TGTGCCAGCAGGGGGACAGGGGGGGACTATGGCTACACCTTC.

This sequence joins TRBV6-5 and TRBJ1-5; D is perhaps TRBD1 (5 bases). The CDR3 spans 15 residues. CDR1 and CDR2 from the germline V gene are MNHEY and SVGAGI. Trimming left V 8 bases short and J 3 bases short, with 17 bases between. CDR3 nucleotide sequence: TGTGCCAGCCGTTTTGGGGGGTATTCCAATCAGCCCCAGCATTTT. It encodes CASRFGGYSNQPQHF.

The chain joins TRBV29-1 to TRBJ2-5; TRBD1 agrees at 9 bases. The CDR3 consists of 15 residues. The junction had 7 bases not matched to a gene; V was cut back by 0 bases and J by 5 bases. Germline values: CDR1 SQVTM, CDR2 ANQGSEA. CDR3 sequence: CSVEERTGAEETQYF. The CDR3 bases are TGCAGCGTTGAAGAACGGACAGGGGCCGAGGAGACCCAGTACTTC.

This chain joins TRBV4-1 and TRBJ1-2; 9 bases align to TRBD1. There are 16 residues in the CDR3. The germline V gene has CDR1 MGHRA and CDR2 YSYEKL. V lost 3 bases, J lost 4 bases, and 9 bases stayed unmatched. The CDR3 loop reads CASSQDTGGGSYGYTF. The CDR3 region has the DNA TGCGCCAGCAGCCAGGACACAGGGGGCGGAAGCTATGGCTACACCTTC.

The V gene is TRBV5-5, the J gene TRBJ2-7; TRBD1 agrees at 7 bases. This CDR3 region has 13 residues. The germline CDR1 and CDR2 sequences are SGHKS and YYEKEE (reference sequence). The V gene end was trimmed by 4 bases and the J gene end by 7 bases; junction bases not matched to a gene: 8. CDR3 protein: CASSLPRGLEQYF. CDR3 coding DNA: TGTGCCAGCAGCCTCCCTAGGGGGCTGGAGCAGTACTTC.

Only a few counts were recorded for this clone. The genes are TRBV13 and TRBJ1-1; 10 bases match TRBD1. V shed 3 bases and J 3 bases; nucleotides not matched to a gene: 1. Germline V CDR1 and CDR2: PRHDT, FYEKMQ (reference sequence). The CDR3 runs to 14 residues. CDR3 amino acids: CASSFGTGDTEAFF. DNA of the CDR3: TGTGCCAGCAGCTTCGGGACAGGGGACACTGAAGCTTTCTTT.

A single count supports this clone. The chain joins TRBV5-1 to TRBJ2-7, with 7 bases lining up with TRBD1. V gave up 0 bases and J gave up 4 bases; unmatched junction bases: 10. CDR1 and CDR2 (germline): SGHRS, YFSETQ. The length of the CDR3 is 16 residues. CDR3 DNA: TGCGCCAGCAGCTTGGGTTATGGGCAGGGGGATTACGAGCAGTACTTC. Translating it yields CASSLGYGQGDYEQYF.

The V and J genes are TRBV4-1 and TRBJ1-4; D is ambiguous. The CDR3 consists of 15 residues. Germline-derived CDR1 and CDR2 are MGHRA and YSYEKL. Trimming shortened V by 8 bases and J by 0 bases, and 13 bases separated the two germline ends. CDR3 in amino acids: CASREAGATNEKLFF. CDR3 DNA: TGCGCCAGCCGGGAGGCCGGCGCAACTAATGAAAAACTGTTTTTT.

This rearrangement joins TRBV9 to TRBJ1-6; 7 bases agree with TRBD1. The V gene end was trimmed by 8 bases and the J gene end by 1 base; junction bases not matched to a gene: 6. CDR3 length: 15 residues. CDR1 SGDLS and CDR2 YYNGEE come from the germline V gene. The CDR3 region has the DNA TGTGCCAGTGGAACAGGGGATTCCTATAATTCACCCCTCCACTTT. Its translation is CASGTGDSYNSPLHF.

This chain uses TRBV2 with TRBJ2-7; maybe TRBD1 (5 bases). Germline assignment: CDR1 SNHLY and CDR2 FYNNEI. This CDR3 has 13 residues. The V and J ends lost 5 bases and 6 bases respectively, with 14 bases between them. The chain's CDR3 is CASSRSGWSEQYF. DNA of the CDR3: TGTGCCAGCAGTCGATCAGGGTGGAGCGAGCAGTACTTC.

This chain links TRBV5-1 with TRBJ2-5; 8 nucleotides agree with TRBD1. Germline CDR1 and CDR2: SGHRS and YFSETQ. The CDR3 has 18 amino acids. The junction had 15 bases not matched to a gene; V was cut back by 1 base and J by 4 bases. The CDR3 protein is CASSLRFRPTGDRETQYF. The DNA for the CDR3 is TGCGCCAGCAGCTTGCGGTTCCGACCGACAGGGGATCGAGAGACCCAGTACTTC.

Concerning this clone: The junction differs from germline at one of its ends, possibly a read error. This chain connects TRBV5-4 to TRBJ2-1; 11 bases are shared with TRBD2. CDR3 size: 14 residues. CDR1 is SGHNT and CDR2 is YYREEE in the germline V gene (reference sequence). The CDR3 loop reads CAGSLTSGVGEQFF. The CDR3 region has the DNA TGTGCCGGCAGCTTGACTAGCGGGGTGGGTGAGCAGTTCTTC.

A few counts support this clone. The genes are TRBV13 and TRBJ1-6, with 7 nucleotides matching TRBD1. J lost 11 bases, V lost 5 bases, and 3 bases had no gene match. The CDR3 contains 12 residues. Germline values: CDR1 PRHDT, CDR2 FYEKMQ (reference sequence). This chain's CDR3 is CASSPQGAPLHF. CDR3 coding DNA: TGTGCCAGCAGCCCCCAGGGGGCACCCCTCCACTTT.

The sample holds a few counts of this clone. The chain couples TRBV29-1 to TRBJ2-7; 9 bases map to TRBD1. The germline gives CDR1 SQVTM, CDR2 ANQGSEA. Trimming cost V 3 bases and J 2 bases; bases outside gene matches: 8. The CDR3 totals 15 residues. This CDR3 is CSVEAPTGGPYEQYF. The CDR3 bases are TGCAGCGTTGAGGCCCCCACAGGGGGCCCCTACGAGCAGTACTTC.